Detailed here is one T cell receptor beta chain. V lost 6 bases to trimming and J lost 8 bases; unmatched junction nucleotides: 8. The germline V gene encodes CDR1 MDHEN and CDR2 SYDVKM. This CDR3 region has 14 residues. This record comes from a study of T cell changes during pregnancy in multiple sclerosis. Some clones are missing from TCRdb's copy, which holds only in-frame ones; the method was immunoSEQ multiplex PCR. The table shows some 110,000 clones, with approximately 90% occurring only once. The V and J genes are TRBV28 and TRBJ1-4, with TRBD1 matching 8 bases. The sequence derives from a female donor with multiple sclerosis, enrolled in a pregnancy study. The sequencing here drew on peripheral blood, taken in the third trimester of pregnancy. CDR3 bases: TGTGCCAGCAGGTCGACAGGGGAGGGAGAAAAACTGTTTTTT. Translation gives CASRSTGEGEKLFF.